These 27 T cell receptor beta chains originate from one sample sequenced in a study of PD-L1 blockade in urothelial cancer. The time point: pretreatment peripheral blood. Method: immunoSEQ multiplex PCR; TCRdb's copy keeps in-frame clones and lacks some. The sample contains about 50,000 clones, approximately 88% of which appear only once. The specimen was PBMCs, collected around atezolizumab (anti-PD-L1) treatment. Receptors were obtained from an older woman with urothelial cancer.

V is TRBV10-1 and J is TRBJ1-1; 9 bases align to TRBD1. This CDR3 spans 17 amino acids. The V gene end was trimmed by 7 bases and the J gene end by 3 bases; junction bases not matched to a gene: 15. Germline V gene lookup returns CDR1 WNHNN and CDR2 SYGVQD (reference sequence). In DNA form, the CDR3 reads TGCGCCAGCATTGGTACAGGGGGCCTCGGGTTTGACACTGAAGCTTTCTTT. This translates into CASIGTGGLGFDTEAFF.

The J gene is TRBJ1-5, the V gene TRBV27; unclear D gene. This CDR3 contains 15 residues. Germline CDR1 is MNHEY and CDR2 is SMNVEV (reference sequence). Trimming took off 3 bases at V and 4 bases at J, with 13 bases between the two ends. The CDR3 sequence: CASSFSASLNQPQHF. The CDR3 DNA reads TGTGCCAGCAGTTTTTCAGCGAGCTTAAATCAGCCCCAGCATTTT.

This clone was observed a single time. This chain links TRBV28 with TRBJ1-3; D remains ambiguous. Trimming removed 6 bases at V and 9 bases at J, with 9 bases between. CDR1 and CDR2 from the germline V gene are MDHEN and SYDVKM. This CDR3 has 11 amino acids. CDR3 DNA sequence: TGTGCCAGCAGCCTCCGCGGCACCATATATTTT. It translates to CASSLRGTIYF.

The chain recombines TRBV6-1 with TRBJ2-2, with D possibly being TRBD1 (5 bases). The V gene's germline CDR1 is MNHNS and CDR2 SASEGT. The CDR3 runs 13 residues. V shed 7 bases and J shed 0 bases, with 6 bases lying between them. The CDR3 nucleotides are TGTGCCAGCACCAGGGCGAACACCGGGGAGCTGTTTTTT. Protein sequence: CASTRANTGELFF.

The chain carries TRBV5-1 and TRBJ1-4; 7 nucleotides match TRBD1. V was clipped by 4 bases and J by 5 bases; unmatched bases: 8. The CDR3 sequence is 15 residues long. Germline-derived CDR1 and CDR2 are SGHRS and YFSETQ. CDR3 amino acids: CASSRTRGANEKLFF. CDR3 nucleotide sequence: TGCGCCAGCAGCCGAACCAGGGGGGCGAATGAAAAACTGTTTTTT.

This sequence joins TRBV2 and TRBJ1-4; no reliable D call. Trimming took 4 bases from V and 2 from J, leaving 5 bases between them. Germline values: CDR1 SNHLY, CDR2 FYNNEI. This CDR3 spans 13 amino acids. CDR3 nucleotides: TGTGCCAGCAGTGTGAGGACTAATGAAAAACTGTTTTTT. Protein sequence: CASSVRTNEKLFF. Full variable domain (outside the CDR3, taken from reference TRBV2 and TRBJ1-4): EPEVTQTPSHQVTQMGQEVILRCVPISNHLYFYWYRQILGQKVEFLVSFYNNEISEKSEIFDDQFSVERPDGSNFTLKIRSTKLEDSAMYFCASSVRTNEKLFFGSGTQLSVL.

The chain joins TRBV5-4 to TRBJ2-3, with D possibly being TRBD2 (5 bases). The CDR3 spans 14 residues. Germline lookup yields CDR1 SGHNT and CDR2 YYREEE (reference sequence). The ends were cut back, 2 bases at V and 2 bases at J, with 9 bases in the middle. The CDR3 loop reads CASSFRTSTDTQYF. The CDR3 nucleotides read TGTGCCAGCAGCTTCAGGACTTCCACAGATACGCAGTATTTT.

Here the CDR3 reads CASTPAGGNEQFF. As DNA, the CDR3 is TGTGCCAGCACGCCGGCCGGGGGTAATGAGCAGTTCTTC. This chain uses TRBV28 with TRBJ2-1; possible D gene TRBD2, 6 bases. The V and J ends lost 7 bases and 7 bases respectively, with 14 bases between them. There are 13 residues in the CDR3. CDR1 is MDHEN and CDR2 is SYDVKM in the germline V gene.

This chain connects TRBV7-9 to TRBJ1-1; 8 bases align to TRBD1. Germline V lookup: CDR1 SEHNR, CDR2 FQNEAQ (reference sequence). V lost 0 bases, J lost 2 bases, and 5 bases stayed unmatched. The CDR3 extends over 16 amino acids. The CDR3, as DNA: TGTGCCAGCAGCTTAGCTGTTCAGGGGGCTAACACTGAAGCTTTCTTT. Protein product: CASSLAVQGANTEAFF.

This clone has a handful of counts. This sequence joins TRBV7-2 and TRBJ1-2; 8 bases are shared with TRBD1. CDR1 is SGHTA and CDR2 is FQGNSA in the germline V gene. This CDR3 has 13 residues. V was pared by 4 bases and J by 3 bases, with 1 base of the junction left unmatched. The CDR3 sequence is CASSWTGHYGYTF. The DNA for the CDR3 is TGTGCCAGCAGCTGGACAGGGCACTATGGCTACACCTTC.

The rearrangement joins TRBV19 to TRBJ2-7; TRBD1 matches at 8 bases. The germline V gene has CDR1 LNHDA and CDR2 SQIVND (reference sequence). CDR3 length equals 14 residues. V trimming: 5 bases; J trimming: 3 bases; junction bases outside the gene matches: 6. This CDR3 reads CASSAGTGHYEQYF. The CDR3 bases are TGTGCCAGTAGTGCCGGGACAGGTCACTACGAGCAGTACTTC. Combining the CDR3 with reference TRBV19 and TRBJ2-7 gives the whole variable domain DGGITQSPKYLFRKEGQNVTLSCEQNLNHDAMYWYRQDPGQGLRLIYYSQIVNDFQKGDIAEGYSVSREKKESFPLTVTSAQKNPTAFYLCASSAGTGHYEQYFGPGTRLTVT.

The genes are TRBV11-2 and TRBJ2-5, with TRBD2 matching 10 bases. This CDR3 contains 16 residues. Trimming cost V 5 bases and J 2 bases; bases outside gene matches: 8. Germline V gene data show CDR1 as SGHAT and CDR2 as FQNNGV. The CDR3 region is CASSPSGLADQETQYF. The CDR3, as DNA: TGTGCCAGCAGCCCATCTGGACTAGCGGATCAAGAGACCCAGTACTTC. Complete variable domain (other parts from reference TRBV11-2 and TRBJ2-5): EAGVAQSPRYKIIEKRQSVAFWCNPISGHATLYWYQQILGQGPKLLIQFQNNGVVDDSQLPKDRFSAERLKGVDSTLKIQPAKLEDSAVYLCASSPSGLADQETQYFGPGTRLLVL.

The chain uses TRBV5-1 and TRBJ1-4; TRBD1 matches at 8 bases. CDR1 and CDR2 (germline): SGHRS, YFSETQ. Trimming at V came to 3 bases and at J to 15 bases, leaving 10 bases not matched to a gene. The CDR3 sequence is 13 residues long. The CDR3 here is CASSSPGQGVMFF. Written as DNA, the CDR3 is TGCGCCAGCAGCTCACCCGGACAGGGAGTCATGTTTTTT.

V is TRBV10-3 and J is TRBJ1-5, with D hard to call. Per germline, CDR1 ENHRY and CDR2 SYGVKD. V lost 8 bases to trimming and J lost 1 base, with 15 bases between them. CDR3 length equals 15 residues. The CDR3 protein is CAIGERAGSNQPQHF. CDR3 nucleotide sequence: TGTGCCATCGGCGAGCGGGCGGGGAGCAATCAGCCCCAGCATTTT.

The CDR3: CASSSYDRTNEKLFF. The DNA of the CDR3 is TGTGCCAGTAGTTCGTACGACAGAACGAATGAAAAACTGTTTTTT. The rearrangement joins TRBV19 to TRBJ1-4, with a weak D call TRBD1 (5 bases). The CDR3 has 15 residues. V dropped 5 bases and J dropped 5 bases, with 15 bases sitting between them. Germline V lookup: CDR1 LNHDA, CDR2 SQIVND (reference sequence). The full variable domain, with the rest looked up from reference TRBV19 and TRBJ1-4, is DGGITQSPKYLFRKEGQNVTLSCEQNLNHDAMYWYRQDPGQGLRLIYYSQIVNDFQKGDIAEGYSVSREKKESFPLTVTSAQKNPTAFYLCASSSYDRTNEKLFFGSGTQLSVL.

The V gene is TRBV4-3, the J gene TRBJ1-1; TRBD1 is a possible D gene (5 bases). This CDR3 has 14 residues. V was trimmed by 2 bases and J by 1 base, leaving 8 bases between them. CDR1 is LGHNA and CDR2 is YSLEER in the germline V gene. The CDR3 DNA reads TGCGCCAGCAGCCAACGGGGGGAGAACACTGAAGCTTTCTTT. Translation gives CASSQRGENTEAFF.

This chain links TRBV18 with TRBJ2-7, with a tentative D call TRBD1 (5 bases). Germline V gene sequence: CDR1 KGHSH, CDR2 LQKENI. Trimming shortened V by 5 bases and J by 0 bases, and 14 bases separated the two germline ends. The CDR3 sequence is 15 residues long. The CDR3 DNA follows: TGTGCCAGCTCAAATGTTAGGGGCAGCTCCTACGAGCAGTACTTC. It is translated as CASSNVRGSSYEQYF.

V usage is TRBV5-1 and J usage is TRBJ2-3; D not certain. This CDR3 spans 15 amino acids. V dropped 0 bases and J dropped 0 bases, with 8 bases sitting between them. Germline V lookup: CDR1 SGHRS, CDR2 YFSETQ. CDR3: CASSLDAASTDTQYF. CDR3 sequence (DNA): TGCGCCAGCAGCTTGGATGCGGCCAGCACAGATACGCAGTATTTT.

The CDR3 DNA sequence: TGCGCCAGCAGCCAAGAACTAGGACAGGCTACAGATACGCAGTATTTT. It codes for CASSQELGQATDTQYF. The V call is TRBV4-3, the J call TRBJ2-3; the match to TRBD1 covers 7 bases. The CDR3 extends over 16 amino acids. CDR1 LGHNA and CDR2 YSLEER come from the germline V gene. With 0 bases clipped from V and 3 bases from J, the junction kept 6 bases outside the gene matches.

The chain recombines TRBV29-1 with TRBJ2-3; no firm D call. Germline-derived CDR1 and CDR2 are SQVTM and ANQGSEA. Trimming took off 2 bases at V and 3 bases at J, with 6 bases between the two ends. The CDR3 length is 12 residues. CDR3 loop: CSVELQTDTQYF. As DNA, the CDR3 is TGCAGCGTTGAACTACAGACAGATACGCAGTATTTT.

This chain links TRBV5-1 with TRBJ1-5; 10 bases agree with TRBD1. CDR1 is SGHRS and CDR2 is YFSETQ in the germline V gene. This CDR3 comprises 18 residues. J lost 4 bases, V lost 2 bases, and 12 bases had no gene match. This CDR3 reads CASSLGTGVGLGNQPQHF. DNA of the CDR3: TGCGCCAGCAGCTTAGGGACAGGGGTCGGTCTTGGGAATCAGCCCCAGCATTTT.

This sequence joins TRBV11-2 and TRBJ2-5; weak D call: TRBD2 (6 bases). Trimming took 1 base from V and 2 from J, leaving 17 bases between them. Germline CDR1 SGHAT, CDR2 FQNNGV. CDR3 length equals 17 residues. The CDR3 reads CASSLGPAGTSQETQYF. The DNA of the CDR3 is TGTGCCAGCAGCTTAGGTCCAGCGGGTACGAGTCAAGAGACCCAGTACTTC. Full variable domain (outside the CDR3, taken from reference TRBV11-2 and TRBJ2-5): EAGVAQSPRYKIIEKRQSVAFWCNPISGHATLYWYQQILGQGPKLLIQFQNNGVVDDSQLPKDRFSAERLKGVDSTLKIQPAKLEDSAVYLCASSLGPAGTSQETQYFGPGTRLLVL.

This clone is categorized as medium-sized. The V call is TRBV29-1, the J call TRBJ1-5; D not resolved. V was trimmed by 4 bases and J by 6 bases, leaving 13 bases between them. CDR1 and CDR2 (germline): SQVTM, ANQGSEA. This CDR3 is 13 amino acids long. The CDR3 nucleotides are TGCAGCGTTGCCCGGGAGGGTCTTCAGCCCCAGCATTTT. Translating gives CSVAREGLQPQHF.

The chain is built from TRBV7-9 and TRBJ2-3; 9 positions match TRBD2. V was pared by 1 base and J by 7 bases, with 12 bases of the junction left unmatched. The CDR3 sequence is 17 residues long. CDR1 and CDR2 (germline): SEHNR, FQNEAQ (reference sequence). The CDR3: CASSLDRAGGLRNTQYF. CDR3 nucleotides: TGTGCCAGCAGCTTAGACCGAGCGGGAGGTCTCAGGAATACGCAGTATTTT.

The V and J genes are TRBV28 and TRBJ1-2; 10 bases agree with TRBD1. Germline loops: CDR1 MDHEN, CDR2 SYDVKM. Unmatched junction bases numbered 11, after V lost 5 bases and J lost 2 bases. The CDR3 spans 17 residues. The CDR3 loop reads CASSRPGTGVVNYGYTF. The CDR3 bases are TGTGCCAGCAGTCGACCCGGGACAGGGGTTGTGAACTATGGCTACACCTTC.

On this clone: The sample contains more than one DNA sequence encoding this CDR3. V gene TRBV18 combines with J gene TRBJ2-5; D call uncertain. The CDR3 loop spans 13 amino acids. Germline V CDR1 and CDR2: KGHSH, LQKENI. V was clipped by 2 bases and J by 3 bases, with 7 bases between them. Written as DNA, the CDR3 is TGTGCCAGCTCACCAGCCAGTGAAGAGACCCAGTACTTC. Its translation is CASSPASEETQYF.

As DNA, the CDR3 is TGTGCCAGCAGCTGGGGACTAGATACGCAGTATTTT. It codes for CASSWGLDTQYF. The chain links TRBV7-2 to TRBJ2-3; possibly TRBD2 for D (6 bases). From germline, CDR1 is SGHTA and CDR2 FQGNSA. CDR3 size: 12 residues. V was cut by 4 bases and J by 5 bases, with 7 bases left in between.